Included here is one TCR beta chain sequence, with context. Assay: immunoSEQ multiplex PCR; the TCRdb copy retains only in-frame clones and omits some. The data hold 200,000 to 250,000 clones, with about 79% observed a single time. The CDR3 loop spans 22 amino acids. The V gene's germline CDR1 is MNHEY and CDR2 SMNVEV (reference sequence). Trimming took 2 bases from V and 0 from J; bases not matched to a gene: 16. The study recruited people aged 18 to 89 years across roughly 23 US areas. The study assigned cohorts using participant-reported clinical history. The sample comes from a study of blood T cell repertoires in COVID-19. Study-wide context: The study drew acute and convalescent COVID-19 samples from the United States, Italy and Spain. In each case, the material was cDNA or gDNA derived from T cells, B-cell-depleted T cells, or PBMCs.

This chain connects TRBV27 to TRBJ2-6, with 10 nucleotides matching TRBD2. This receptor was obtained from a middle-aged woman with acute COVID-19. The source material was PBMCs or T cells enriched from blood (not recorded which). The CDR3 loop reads CASSLTFAHLAGGRSGANVLTF. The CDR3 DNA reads TGTGCCAGCAGTTTAACATTTGCTCATTTAGCGGGAGGCCGCTCTGGGGCCAACGTCCTGACTTTC.